This TCR beta chain originates from a study of cytomegalovirus exposure and HLA in healthy donors (dated by TCRdb to 2017 to 2019). Concerning the study at large: According to an earlier analysis of a few hundred of the donors, about 180 million T cells yielded roughly 100 million unique TCR beta sequences and 250 to 350 Gb of sequence data. Donor age, sex, ethnicity and CMV serostatus were compiled together with the repertoire data. In a later genetic analysis, genome-wide SNP genotypes for about 55% of the 666 donors were used, and that subset was treated as a discovery cohort. Both class I and class II loci were covered by HLA typing, at four-digit resolution. To predict cytomegalovirus infection status, the study combined high-throughput TCR immunosequencing, statistical association of individual TCRs with disease status, and machine learning. Every repertoire in the discovery cohort had been generated on one and the same sequencing platform. A later analysis re-examined previously published TCR beta repertoires from about 700 donors and added high-resolution HLA genotyping to investigate patterns of TCR occurrence. The study was designed to test whether signatures of past pathogen exposure could be identified by cataloging public T cell receptors. A separate validation cohort of more than 100 different subjects was used in addition to the approximately 640-subject first cohort. The study profiled the T cell repertoires of 500 to 800 subjects by immunosequencing and related them to cytomegalovirus serostatus. Typing coverage varied by locus: roughly 620-640 donors for A, B, C, DRB1 and DQB1; roughly 520 for DQA1; about 570 for DPA1; more than 450 for DPB1. Roughly 5 DR-DQ haplotypes were handled as single units for association and clustering because linkage in the cohort was strong. On average, roughly 200,000 unique TCR beta nucleotide sequences were sequenced per donor among some 430 genotyped donors of the cohort, with about 17% of those sequences being non-productive. Of the roughly 400 genotyped donors, 65% to 90% fell in the genetic ancestry cluster associated with self-reported Caucasian donors. Roughly 300 gigabases of sequencing data and some 85 million unique TCR sequences were included in an early release covering about 620 HLA-typed donors. The later analysis used no new phenotypic data to find candidate immune exposures, relying instead on TCR beta sequences and their occurrence across donors. An earlier analysis of some 500 of the donors used high-throughput TCR beta sequencing to judge whether each TCR beta V gene segment behaved as functional or pseudogenic. The study at large found these results: A few of the identified cytomegalovirus-associated TCR beta chains were confirmed in vitro to be specific for cytomegalovirus antigens. In a later genetic analysis, a missense DCLRE1C variant was associated with V-gene and J-gene trimming of TCR beta chains, and the association was replicated in an independent cohort. Only TCR beta chains were sequenced in this cohort, and the absence of alpha or paired-chain data limited detectable features. In a later genetic analysis, fewer N-insertions in productive TCRs were reported among donors in an Asian-associated ancestry cluster than the roughly 700-donor mean. Cytomegalovirus status was reported to be diagnosed by the classifier with high specificity and sensitivity in both the original and validation cohorts. According to a later analysis, most CMV-associated TCR beta chains appeared to be HLA-restricted, and the HLA associations seemed to be driven largely by CMV exposure. Across donors, most TCR sequences were observed very rarely, whereas some public TCRs were present in many individuals. The study listed approximately 160 TCR beta chains as associated with cytomegalovirus. The authors suggested that the approach could potentially be extended to other disease states and immunological phenotypes. CMV serostatus was the only immune exposure information available for the cohort. Because the 87-base-pair reads could not distinguish some IMGT-functional V segments, including TRBV6-2 and TRBV6-3, those segments were excluded. The earlier analysis of 587 of the donors excluded approximately 15 rarely observed V segments, including chromosome 9 orphons, because counts were too low. Sequencing depth was assumed to be roughly uniform across donors in the presence/absence analyses, though that assumption may not hold. Linkage disequilibrium might explain the correlated functional status among segregating V segments, but an unknown experimental factor could not be ruled out. A further reported finding was that TCR beta sequences accurately predicted the HLA-A and HLA-B alleles for most subjects in the first cohort. Broadly in line with IMGT annotations, most TCR beta V segments showed up in productive rearrangements about 87% or about 30% of the time in an earlier analysis of 450 to 750 of the donors. Because HLA typing was missing for some donors at each locus, association tests included only the typed subset. In a later analysis, the rate of TCR association differed among HLA loci, with DRB1 alleles having the most associated TCRs and HLA-C alleles having the fewest. In a later analysis, around 15,000 TCR beta sequences were associated with specific HLA alleles at a false discovery rate of 0.05. Compared with equally common non-associated chains, HLA-associated TCR beta chains in a later analysis were more clonally expanded and had lower generation probabilities. A later analysis reported that several top co-occurrence clusters appeared linked to parvovirus B19, influenza, CMV and Epstein-Barr virus. A cluster of highly shared sequence variants was judged likely to represent a technical artifact of the sequencing pipeline. Strong co-occurrence of HLA alleles, especially DR and DQ, made assigning TCR associations to individual alleles difficult.

V gives up 0 bases and J gives up 7 bases, and the segment between their germline ends measures 6 bases. The cysteine opens and the phenylalanine closes a CDR3 of 12 amino acids. The CDR3 DNA has 36 bases and is translated from base 1. The germline V gene encodes CDR1 MNHEY and CDR2 SVGAGI. In total, approximately 690 healthy bone marrow donors made up the cohort. All cohort members were sampled while nominally healthy, although unrecorded immune exposures were likely present. The donor was CMV seropositive and was included in the group of 250 to 300 seropositive cohort members. Each donor provided a peripheral blood sample, and peripheral blood mononuclear cells were used for TCR beta sequencing. Genomic DNA extraction from the blood cell samples was performed with the Qiagen DNeasy Blood Extraction Kit. The method was the immunoSEQ multiplex PCR assay. A mixture of 60 forward primers for TCR Vbeta segments and 13 reverse primers for TCR Jbeta segments was used in the multiplex PCR. The CDR3 region of rearranged TCR beta genes was amplified from genomic DNA by a multiplex PCR assay. On the Illumina HiSeq System, the amplified TCR beta libraries were sequenced as 87-base-pair reads. In the paper's pipeline: A later analysis counted 75 million to 100 million unique TCR beta chains across the 500 to 850 repertoires, and 10 million to 11 million of these chains were shared by at least two donors. To remove PCR and sequencing errors, raw reads were error-corrected and collapsed into unique sequences using a nearest-neighbor algorithm that merged closely related sequences. To assign V, D and J gene segments, CDR3 sequences were aligned to IMGT reference sequences. For a sequence to be retained, at least a six-nucleotide match to both a V gene segment and a J gene segment was required. Rearrangements were classified as productive when the CDR3 lacked stop codons and remained in frame with V and J, and all other rearrangements were classified as non-productive. Following IMGT convention, CDR3 was defined as the stretch from the second conserved V-encoded cysteine to the conserved J-encoded phenylalanine. Sequences without an unambiguous match to a single V gene segment were excluded from the earlier analysis of a few hundred of the donors. An earlier analysis of several hundred of the donors called V segments functional above 56.7% productive rearrangements and segregating when the between-donor standard deviation exceeded 5%. A statistical classification framework was developed to diagnose cytomegalovirus status using the catalog of TCR beta chain sequences. In a later analysis, V and J genes were assigned by comparing TCR nucleotide sequences against IMGT/GENE-DB human TR gene sequences. The TCRdist pipeline was used in a later analysis to assign CDR3 sequences and most-parsimonious VDJ recombination scenarios. In a later analysis, every TCR beta chain was defined by the combination of its CDR3 amino acid sequence and its V-gene family, and reads without a unique V-gene family were dropped. As a way to deal with suspected cross-contamination and a sequencing artifact, a later analysis dropped approximately 590 nucleotide sequences that were highly shared and had low generation probability. In a later analysis, a clonal expansion index for each public chain was calculated from normalized within-repertoire ranks of inferred template counts. In a later analysis, generation probabilities were computed with a VDJ recombination model fitted to out-of-frame rearrangements, and the resulting probabilities were checked against IGoR. In a later analysis, hypergeometric tests were used to score TCR-TCR, TCR-HLA and TCR-CMV co-occurrence, with a repertoire-size bias correction applied to TCR pairs. In a later analysis, false discovery rates were estimated by permuting HLA or CMV assignments 20 times. In a later analysis, co-occurring TCRs were grouped using DBSCAN, and TCRdist sequence similarity was added for clustering within HLA-allele-positive subsets. Co-occurrence clustering excluded repertoires with fewer than 30,000 or more than 120,000 public chains, plus five with anomalous nucleotide sharing. In TCRdb, the immuneACCESS table is reduced to in-frame sequences with V and J assigned. These tables do not hold every clone; where another copy was compared, an unresolved V gene accounts for under half, and the others remain unexplained. The V and J calls and clone size were taken over from that table, and D and trimming were inferred from the DNA. The sample profile shows about 190,000 clones; roughly 84% of them were found once. The ten largest clones take up about 2.4% of the sample.

This clone was detected a few times. The antigen this receptor binds is unknown. Per-base qualities were not stored, and no clone one base away is much larger. The V and J segments used are TRBV6-5 and TRBJ1-2; a weak D assignment points to TRBD1 (6 bases agree). The clonotype was recovered from a woman in her forties or fifties in good health and CMV-seropositive. Sequencing was carried out using PBMCs. The CDR3 region: CASSYSTGGYTF. The nucleotide sequence is TGTGCCAGCAGTTACTCGACAGGTGGCTACACCTTC.